This T cell receptor beta chain was captured by sequencing in a study of blood T cell repertoires in COVID-19. As for the study in general: The origin of the acute and convalescent COVID-19 samples was the United States, Italy and Spain. T cells, B-cell-depleted T cells, or PBMCs supplied cDNA or gDNA.

In the authors' workflow: The authors estimated nucleated cell counts from reference gene primer amplification. Some clones are missing from TCRdb's copy, which holds only in-frame ones; the method was immunoSEQ multiplex PCR. V, J and clone size are those of that table, while D and trimming were read from the DNA. This sample has roughly 70,000 clones, with about 88% found just once. Germline CDR1 is SGHVS and CDR2 is FQNEAQ. The CDR3 has 15 amino acids. The junction had 1 base not matched to a gene; V was cut back by 1 base and J by 4 bases. The chain has TRBV7-8 and TRBJ2-2; the match to TRBD2 covers 9 bases. The receptor's source is a woman between 50 and 59 years old with active COVID-19. The specimen was peripheral blood. CDR3 nucleotide sequence: TGTGCCAGCAGCTTAGGGACTAGCGTCACCGGGGAGCTGTTTTTT. It codes for CASSLGTSVTGELFF.